This passage covers 16 T cell receptor beta chains from one sample sequenced in a study of blood T cell repertoires in COVID-19. Repertoires were generated with immunoSEQ multiplex PCR, while TCRdb's copy carries only in-frame clones and drops some. Among around 65,000 clones listed, approximately 80% were seen once. Sequences were obtained from peripheral blood. The receptors originated from a man aged 55 to 70 with acute or convalescent COVID-19.

The CDR3 spells CASTLRDNSYEQYF. The CDR3 DNA follows: TGCGCCAGCACGTTACGGGACAACTCCTACGAGCAGTACTTC. The V call is TRBV5-1, the J call TRBJ2-7; D perhaps matches TRBD1 (6 bases). Trimming removed 6 bases from V and 0 bases from J, with 13 bases in between. The CDR3 is 14 amino acids. Germline V gene lookup returns CDR1 SGHRS and CDR2 YFSETQ.

The chain employs TRBV9 and TRBJ2-2; TRBD2 matches 8 bases. CDR1 is SGDLS and CDR2 is YYNGEE in the germline V gene. V lost 3 bases, J lost 3 bases, and 13 bases stayed unmatched. The CDR3 extends over 18 amino acids. The CDR3 reads CASSAGTRVIGDTGELFF. The CDR3 DNA reads as TGTGCCAGCAGCGCCGGGACTAGAGTTATTGGGGACACCGGGGAGCTGTTTTTT.

V and J are TRBV5-1 and TRBJ2-3; D is unresolved. CDR1 is SGHRS and CDR2 is YFSETQ in the germline V gene. V dropped 7 bases and J dropped 3 bases, with 9 bases sitting between them. This CDR3 contains 12 residues. The DNA of the CDR3 is TGCGCCAGCTATGACTTAACAGATACGCAGTATTTT. Its protein is CASYDLTDTQYF.

This chain joins TRBV5-1 and TRBJ2-1; 7 bases map to TRBD1. V lost 1 base to trimming and J lost 6 bases; unmatched junction nucleotides: 4. The germline V gene encodes CDR1 SGHRS and CDR2 YFSETQ. This CDR3 has 14 residues. CDR3 region: CASSLTGVGNEQFF. CDR3 nucleotide sequence: TGCGCCAGCAGCTTGACAGGGGTTGGCAATGAGCAGTTCTTC.

The chain joins TRBV19 to TRBJ1-2; possibly TRBD1 for D (5 bases). This CDR3 region has 13 residues. CDR1 LNHDA and CDR2 SQIVND come from the germline V gene (reference sequence). V was shortened by 3 bases and J by 6 bases, with 11 bases between the two germline ends. CDR3 sequence reads: CASSIWATDGYTF. The CDR3 bases are TGTGCCAGTAGTATTTGGGCGACAGATGGCTACACCTTC.

This clone was counted a single time. J is TRBJ2-2 and V is TRBV12-5; D possibly corresponds to TRBD1 (5 bases). The CDR3 spans 13 residues. The ends were cut back, 6 bases at V and 3 bases at J, with 8 bases in the middle. The germline V gene has CDR1 LGHNT and CDR2 FRNRAP. In nucleotides, the CDR3 is TGTGCTAGTGGCCTACAGGACACCGGGGAGCTGTTTTTT. Translating it yields CASGLQDTGELFF.

The rearrangement joins TRBV7-9 to TRBJ2-1; 7 bases fit TRBD2. From germline, CDR1 is SEHNR and CDR2 FQNEAQ (reference sequence). This CDR3 comprises 14 residues. The trim removed 1 base at V and 7 bases at J, leaving 4 bases unmatched. In DNA, the CDR3 is TGTGCCAGCAGCTTAGGCGGGAGTTTTAATGAGCAGTTCTTC. Protein: CASSLGGSFNEQFF.

This clone was detected only a few times. The chain recombines TRBV29-1 with TRBJ1-4; TRBD1 aligns across 9 bases. This CDR3 comprises 14 residues. Trimming at V came to 5 bases and at J to 7 bases, leaving 8 bases not matched to a gene. The V gene's germline CDR1 is SQVTM and CDR2 ANQGSEA. CDR3 DNA: TGCAGCGTTCTGCTAGGGACAGGGTTTGAAAAACTGTTTTTT. This encodes CSVLLGTGFEKLFF.

The chain is built from TRBV3-1 (or the pseudogene TRBV3-2) and TRBJ2-3; 9 positions agree with TRBD2. V shed 4 bases and J 5 bases; nucleotides not matched to a gene: 10. CDR1 is LGHDT, CDR2 YNNKEL, per germline (reference sequence). This CDR3 has 16 amino acids. In nucleotides, the CDR3 is TGTGCCAGCAGCCCAGACCCGGGACTAGCAGGAGATACGCAGTATTTT. Residues: CASSPDPGLAGDTQYF.

The chain carries TRBV7-6 and TRBJ1-4, with 7 positions matching TRBD1. J gave up 8 bases and V 4 bases, and 16 bases lay outside the gene matches. CDR3 length: 17 amino acids. The V gene's germline CDR1 is SGHVS and CDR2 FNYEAQ. Written as DNA, the CDR3 is TGTGCCAGCAGCTCGACTAGGGGGACAGCTTTAGGGGAAAAACTGTTTTTT. Translation gives CASSSTRGTALGEKLFF.

This rearrangement joins TRBV4-2 to TRBJ1-5; TRBD1 matches at 8 bases. Trimming took 0 bases from V and 5 from J; bases not matched to a gene: 3. The CDR3 spans 15 residues. Germline CDR1 is LGHNA and CDR2 is YNFKEQ. The CDR3 DNA reads TGTGCCAGCAGCCAAGATGGACAGGGCCATCAGCCCCAGCATTTT. This sequence encodes CASSQDGQGHQPQHF.

By share of the sample, this clone is medium-sized. This chain connects TRBV7-9 to TRBJ2-7; maybe TRBD1 (5 bases). V lost 4 bases, J lost 0 bases, and 7 bases lay in between. Germline CDR1 is SEHNR and CDR2 is FQNEAQ (reference sequence). The CDR3 extends over 13 amino acids. CDR3 nucleotide sequence: TGTGCCAGCAGCTCCAGGGCCTCCTACGAGCAGTACTTC. Its protein is CASSSRASYEQYF. Variable domain in full (rest from reference TRBV7-9 and TRBJ2-7): DTGVSQNPRHKITKRGQNVTFRCDPISEHNRLYWYRQTLGQGPEFLTYFQNEAQLEKSRLLSDRFSAERPKGSFSTLEIQRTEQGDSAMYLCASSSRASYEQYFGPGTRLTVT.

The rearrangement uses TRBV6-5 and TRBJ2-7, with D unclear. The germline CDR1 and CDR2 sequences are MNHEY and SVGAGI. The CDR3 runs to 13 residues. Between the trimmed V and J ends, which lost 6 bases and 0 bases, there was a span of 9 bases. CDR3 in amino acids: CASREMSSYEQYF. Written as DNA, the CDR3 is TGTGCCAGCAGGGAGATGAGCTCCTACGAGCAGTACTTC.

CDR3 sequence: CASSLRDNYNEQFF. The CDR3 DNA follows: TGTGCCAGCAGTTTACGGGACAACTACAATGAGCAGTTCTTC. The chain carries TRBV27 and TRBJ2-1, with D possibly TRBD1 on 6 matching bases. The V gene's germline CDR1 is MNHEY and CDR2 SMNVEV (reference sequence). The length of the CDR3 is 14 residues. V was cut by 2 bases and J by 3 bases, with 8 bases left in between.

The chain joins TRBV7-9 to TRBJ2-3, with D maybe TRBD1 (6 bases). The CDR3 totals 12 residues. Trimming took off 7 bases at V and 1 base at J, with 6 bases between the two ends. CDR1 and CDR2 from the germline V gene are SEHNR and FQNEAQ (reference sequence). CDR3 residues: CASTGGTDTQYF. CDR3 bases: TGTGCCAGCACAGGGGGCACAGATACGCAGTATTTT.

CDR3 sequence reads: CAISLDRNQPQHF. DNA for the CDR3: TGTGCCATCAGCCTCGACAGGAATCAGCCCCAGCATTTT. V gene TRBV10-3 combines with J gene TRBJ1-5; tentative D call: TRBD1 (6 bases). There are 13 residues in the CDR3. The V end was cut by 6 bases, the J end by 4 bases, with 10 bases between. CDR1 ENHRY and CDR2 SYGVKD come from the germline V gene.